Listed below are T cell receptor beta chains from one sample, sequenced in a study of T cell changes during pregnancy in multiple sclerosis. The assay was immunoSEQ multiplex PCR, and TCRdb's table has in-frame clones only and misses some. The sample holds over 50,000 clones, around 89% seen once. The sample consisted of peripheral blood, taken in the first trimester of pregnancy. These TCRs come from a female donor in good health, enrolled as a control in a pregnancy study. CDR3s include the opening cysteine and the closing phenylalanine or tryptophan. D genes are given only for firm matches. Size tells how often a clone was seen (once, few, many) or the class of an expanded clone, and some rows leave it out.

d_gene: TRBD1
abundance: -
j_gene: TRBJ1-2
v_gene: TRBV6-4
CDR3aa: CASSAEGAGGIANYGYTF
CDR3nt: TGTGCCAGCAGCGCAGAGGGGGCAGGGGGCATAGCTAACTATGGCTACACCTTC

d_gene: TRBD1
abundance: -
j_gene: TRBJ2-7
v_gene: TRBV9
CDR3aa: CASSGGQGPSYEQYF
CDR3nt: TGTGCCAGCAGCGGGGGACAGGGACCCTCCTACGAGCAGTACTTC

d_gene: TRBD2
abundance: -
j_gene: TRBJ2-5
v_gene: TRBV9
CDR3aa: CASSVGVAGGEETQYF
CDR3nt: TGTGCCAGCAGCGTAGGGGTAGCGGGGGGAGAGGAGACCCAGTACTTC

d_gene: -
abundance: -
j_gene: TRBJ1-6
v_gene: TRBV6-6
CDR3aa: CASSWTGSYNSPLHF
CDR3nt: TGTGCCAGCAGTTGGACCGGGAGCTATAATTCACCCCTCCACTTT

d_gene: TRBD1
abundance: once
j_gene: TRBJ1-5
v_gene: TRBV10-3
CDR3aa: CAISGDRVFSNQPQHF
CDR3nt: TGTGCCATCAGCGGCGACAGGGTATTCAGCAATCAGCCCCAGCATTTT

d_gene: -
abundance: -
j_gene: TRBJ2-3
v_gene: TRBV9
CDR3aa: CASSVTSGLTDTQYF
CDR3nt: TGTGCCAGCAGCGTAACGAGCGGGTTAACAGATACGCAGTATTTT

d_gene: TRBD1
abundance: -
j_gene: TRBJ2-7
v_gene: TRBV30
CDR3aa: CAWSGPSTGAYEQYF
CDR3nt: TGTGCCTGGAGTGGGCCATCTACAGGGGCCTACGAGCAGTACTTC

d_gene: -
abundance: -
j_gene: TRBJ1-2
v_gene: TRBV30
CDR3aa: CAWNLSPSGGAKYGYTF
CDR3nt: TGTGCCTGGAACCTTTCACCCTCGGGGGGCGCGAAATATGGCTACACCTTC

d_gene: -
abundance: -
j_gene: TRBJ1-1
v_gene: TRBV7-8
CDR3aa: CASSTQGNTEAFF
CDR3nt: TGTGCCAGCAGTACACAGGGGAACACTGAAGCTTTCTTT

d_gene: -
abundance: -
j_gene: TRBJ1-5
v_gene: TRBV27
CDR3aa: CASSPFIRQQPQHF
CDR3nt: TGTGCCAGCAGTCCATTCATACGTCAGCAGCCCCAGCATTTT

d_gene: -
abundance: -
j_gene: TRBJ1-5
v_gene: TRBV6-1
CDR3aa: CASSVAPGNQPQHF
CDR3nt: TGTGCCAGCAGTGTGGCTCCAGGCAATCAGCCCCAGCATTTT

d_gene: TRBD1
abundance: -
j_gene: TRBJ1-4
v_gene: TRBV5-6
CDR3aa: CASRETGAYNEKLFF
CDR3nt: TGTGCCAGCAGGGAGACAGGGGCCTATAATGAAAAACTGTTTTTT

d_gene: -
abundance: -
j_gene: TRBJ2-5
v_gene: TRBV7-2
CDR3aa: CASSPYQETQYF
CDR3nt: TGTGCCAGCAGCCCGTACCAAGAGACCCAGTACTTC

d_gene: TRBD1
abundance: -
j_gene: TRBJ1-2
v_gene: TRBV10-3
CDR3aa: CAISGQGEGYGYTF
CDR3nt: TGTGCCATCAGTGGACAGGGTGAGGGATATGGCTACACCTTC

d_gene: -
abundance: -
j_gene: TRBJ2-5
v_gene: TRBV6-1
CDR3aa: CASSETATGPRETQYF
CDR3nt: TGTGCCAGCAGTGAAACCGCTACAGGGCCTCGAGAGACCCAGTACTTC

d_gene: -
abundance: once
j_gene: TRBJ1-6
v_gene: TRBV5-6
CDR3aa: CASRGGDNSPLHF
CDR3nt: TGTGCCAGCAGAGGAGGGGATAATTCACCCCTCCACTTT

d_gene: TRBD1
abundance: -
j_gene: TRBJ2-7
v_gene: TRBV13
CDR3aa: CASSRSPGTAYEQYF
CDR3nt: TGTGCCAGCAGCCGATCCCCCGGGACAGCCTACGAGCAGTACTTC

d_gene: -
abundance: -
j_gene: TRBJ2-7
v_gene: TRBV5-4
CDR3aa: CASSLRVHYEQYF
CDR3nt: TGTGCCAGCAGCCTCCGAGTCCACTACGAGCAGTACTTC

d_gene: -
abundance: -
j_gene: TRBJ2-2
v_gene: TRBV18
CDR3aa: CASSPREGELFF
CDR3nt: TGTGCCAGCTCACCAAGGGAGGGGGAGCTGTTTTTT

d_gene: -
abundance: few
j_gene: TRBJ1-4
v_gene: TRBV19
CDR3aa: CATRRGTGREKLFF
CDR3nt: TGTGCCACCCGCAGGGGCACGGGTCGTGAAAAACTGTTTTTT

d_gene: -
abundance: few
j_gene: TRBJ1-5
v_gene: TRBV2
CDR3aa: CASRRPDTNQPQHF
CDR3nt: TGTGCCAGTAGGAGGCCTGATACCAATCAGCCCCAGCATTTT

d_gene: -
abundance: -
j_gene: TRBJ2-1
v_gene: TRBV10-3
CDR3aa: CAISGGRSSYNEQFF
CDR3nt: TGTGCCATCAGTGGGGGCAGGAGCTCCTACAATGAGCAGTTCTTC

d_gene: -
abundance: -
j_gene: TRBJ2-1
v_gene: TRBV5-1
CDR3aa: CASSLTRGAGVNEQFF
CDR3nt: TGCGCCAGCAGCTTGACACGGGGTGCAGGGGTCAATGAGCAGTTCTTC

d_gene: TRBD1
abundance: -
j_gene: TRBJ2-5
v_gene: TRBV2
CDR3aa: CASSEDRGPETQYF
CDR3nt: TGTGCCAGCAGCGAGGACAGGGGCCCAGAGACCCAGTACTTC

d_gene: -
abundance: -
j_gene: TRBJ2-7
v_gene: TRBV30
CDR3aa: CAWSGLDNSYEQYF
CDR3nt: TGTGCCTGGAGCGGGCTGGACAACTCCTACGAGCAGTACTTC

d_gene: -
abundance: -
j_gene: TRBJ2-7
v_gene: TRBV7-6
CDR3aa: CASSLDSVEQYF
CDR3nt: TGTGCCAGCAGCTTAGATTCGGTTGAGCAGTACTTC

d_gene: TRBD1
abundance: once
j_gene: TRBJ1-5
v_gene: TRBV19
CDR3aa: CASRLGQGNQPQHF
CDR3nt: TGTGCCAGTAGATTGGGACAGGGCAATCAGCCCCAGCATTTT

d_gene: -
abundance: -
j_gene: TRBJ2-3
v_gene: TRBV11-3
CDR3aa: CASSLGRVADTDTQYF
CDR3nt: TGTGCCAGCAGCTTAGGCAGGGTAGCGGACACAGATACGCAGTATTTT

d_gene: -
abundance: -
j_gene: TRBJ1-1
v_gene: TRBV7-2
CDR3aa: CASSLGWGYTEAFF
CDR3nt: TGTGCCAGCAGCTTAGGTTGGGGCTACACTGAAGCTTTCTTT

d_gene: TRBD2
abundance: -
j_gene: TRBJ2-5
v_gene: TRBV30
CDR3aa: CAWSRTSGGETQYF
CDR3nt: TGTGCCTGGAGTCGGACTAGCGGGGGAGAGACCCAGTACTTC

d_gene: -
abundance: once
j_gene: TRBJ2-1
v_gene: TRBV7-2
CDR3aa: CASSFPYHESSYNEQFF
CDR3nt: TGTGCCAGCAGCTTCCCCTATCATGAAAGCTCCTACAATGAGCAGTTCTTC

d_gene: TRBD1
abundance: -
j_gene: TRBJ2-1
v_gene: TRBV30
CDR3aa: CAWSYRGNEQFF
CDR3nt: TGTGCCTGGAGTTACAGGGGAAATGAGCAGTTCTTC

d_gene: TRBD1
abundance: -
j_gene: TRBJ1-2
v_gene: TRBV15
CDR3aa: CATSTSRGQSYGYTF
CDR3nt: TGTGCCACCAGCACCTCCAGGGGGCAAAGTTATGGCTACACCTTC

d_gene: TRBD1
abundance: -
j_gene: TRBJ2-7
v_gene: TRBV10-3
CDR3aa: CASQEGTDTYEQYF
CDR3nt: TGTGCCAGCCAGGAAGGGACAGACACCTACGAGCAGTACTTC

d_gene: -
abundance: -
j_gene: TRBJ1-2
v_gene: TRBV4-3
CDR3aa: CASSQDRPSRRYGYTF
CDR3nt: TGCGCCAGCAGCCAAGATCGTCCCTCAAGGAGGTATGGCTACACCTTC

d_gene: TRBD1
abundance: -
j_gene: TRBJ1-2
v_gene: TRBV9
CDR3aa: CASSGTGGDRGYTF
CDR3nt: TGTGCCAGCAGCGGGACAGGGGGCGACAGGGGCTACACCTTC

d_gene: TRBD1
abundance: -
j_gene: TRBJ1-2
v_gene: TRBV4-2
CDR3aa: CASSHRDRGNYGYTF
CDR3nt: TGTGCCAGCAGCCACCGGGACAGGGGTAACTATGGCTACACCTTC

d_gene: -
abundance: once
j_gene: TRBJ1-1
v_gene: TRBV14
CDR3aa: CASSQARWGGTFF
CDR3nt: TGTGCCAGCAGCCAGGCTCGGTGGGGGGGAACTTTCTTT

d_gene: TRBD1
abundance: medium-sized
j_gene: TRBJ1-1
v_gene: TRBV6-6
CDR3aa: CASSEGQGGTEAFF
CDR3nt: TGTGCCAGCAGTGAGGGACAGGGGGGTACTGAAGCTTTCTTT

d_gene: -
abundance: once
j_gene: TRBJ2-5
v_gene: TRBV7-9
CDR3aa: CASSREETQYF
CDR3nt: TGTGCCAGCAGCAGAGAGGAGACCCAGTACTTC

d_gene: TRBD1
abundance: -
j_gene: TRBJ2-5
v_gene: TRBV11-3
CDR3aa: CASKTGEETQYF
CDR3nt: TGTGCCAGCAAAACAGGGGAAGAGACCCAGTACTTC

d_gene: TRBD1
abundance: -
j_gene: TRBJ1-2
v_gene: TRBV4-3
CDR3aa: CASSQLPGTGSSLYGYTF
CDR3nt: TGCGCCAGCAGCCAACTACCCGGGACAGGGAGTTCCCTTTATGGCTACACCTTC

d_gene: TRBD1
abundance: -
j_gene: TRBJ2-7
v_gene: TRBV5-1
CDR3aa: CASSLVETGSYDEQYF
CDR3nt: TGCGCCAGCAGCTTGGTGGAGACAGGGAGTTACGACGAGCAGTACTTC

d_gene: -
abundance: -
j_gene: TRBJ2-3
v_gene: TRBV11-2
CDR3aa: CASSRVGGTSTDTQYF
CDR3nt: TGTGCCAGCAGCCGGGTGGGGGGGACAAGCACAGATACGCAGTATTTT

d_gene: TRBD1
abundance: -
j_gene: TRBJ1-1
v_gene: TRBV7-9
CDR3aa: CASSPGRLGQGLAAFF
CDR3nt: TGTGCCAGCAGCCCAGGGCGTTTAGGACAGGGATTGGCGGCTTTCTTT

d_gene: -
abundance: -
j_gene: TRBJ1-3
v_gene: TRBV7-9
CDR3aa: CASSAAGNTIYF
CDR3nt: TGTGCCAGCAGCGCAGCTGGAAACACCATATATTTT

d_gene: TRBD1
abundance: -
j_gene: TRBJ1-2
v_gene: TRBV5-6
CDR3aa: CASTRGQGGRGYTF
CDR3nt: TGTGCCAGCACCCGGGGACAGGGTGGAAGAGGCTACACCTTC

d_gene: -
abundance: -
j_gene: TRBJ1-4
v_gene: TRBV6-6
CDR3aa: CASSYEGDGEKLFF
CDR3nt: TGTGCCAGCAGTTACGAGGGGGATGGTGAAAAACTGTTTTTT

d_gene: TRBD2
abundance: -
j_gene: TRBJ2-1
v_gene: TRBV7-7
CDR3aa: CASSSMGGNNEQFF
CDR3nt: TGTGCTAGCAGTTCAATGGGGGGGAACAATGAGCAGTTCTTC

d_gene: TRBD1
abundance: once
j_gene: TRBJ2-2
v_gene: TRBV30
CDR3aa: CAWQTGTGNGELFF
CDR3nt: TGTGCCTGGCAAACCGGGACAGGGAACGGGGAGCTGTTTTTT

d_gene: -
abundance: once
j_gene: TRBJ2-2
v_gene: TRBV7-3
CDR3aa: CASSLTASAYTGELFF
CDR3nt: TGTGCCAGCAGCTTAACGGCTAGCGCTTACACCGGGGAGCTGTTTTTT

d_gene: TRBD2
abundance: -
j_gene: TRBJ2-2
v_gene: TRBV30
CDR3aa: CAWTLAGGIDPGELFF
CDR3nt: TGTGCCTGGACCCTAGCGGGGGGGATCGACCCCGGGGAGCTGTTTTTT

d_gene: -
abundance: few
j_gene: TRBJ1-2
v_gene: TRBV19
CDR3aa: CASSIQGVYGYTF
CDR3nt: TGTGCCAGTAGTATTCAGGGCGTCTATGGCTACACCTTC

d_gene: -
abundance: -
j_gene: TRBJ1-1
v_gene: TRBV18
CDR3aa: CASSADLNTEAFF
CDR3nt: TGTGCCAGCTCCGCAGATTTGAACACTGAAGCTTTCTTT